A selection of T cell receptor beta chains follows, all from one sample in a study of blood T cell repertoires in COVID-19. The protocol was immunoSEQ multiplex PCR, while the TCRdb copy is restricted to in-frame clones and leaves out a portion. Among 200,000 to 250,000 clones listed, 65% to 85% were seen once. The sequenced sample consisted of PBMCs or T cells enriched from blood (not recorded which). The origin of the receptors is a woman aged 55-70 years who had recovered from COVID-19. Each CDR3 is given with its conserved first and last residue. D genes are given only for firm matches. Size values are once, few and many counts, or a class for expanded clones, and some rows have none.

abundance	v_gene	d_gene	j_gene	CDR3aa	CDR3nt
NA	TRBV12-3/TRBV12-4	NA	TRBJ1-3	CASSVISGNTIYF	TGTGCCAGCAGCGTTATCTCTGGAAACACCATATATTTT
few	TRBV7-9	NA	TRBJ1-5	CASSLATGGPGQPQHF	TGTGCCAGCAGCTTAGCCACCGGGGGGCCCGGTCAGCCCCAGCATTTT
NA	TRBV10-3	NA	TRBJ1-2	CAISDRYGYTF	TGTGCCATCAGTGACCGCTATGGCTACACCTTC
NA	TRBV7-6	NA	TRBJ2-7	CASSLQSARGEQYF	TGTGCCAGCAGCTTACAGTCGGCGAGAGGGGAGCAGTACTTC
NA	TRBV28	NA	TRBJ1-2	CASRSGAGGADGYTF	TGTGCCAGCAGATCCGGCGCTGGGGGCGCAGATGGCTACACCTTC
NA	TRBV10-3	NA	TRBJ1-2	CAISESAGLDGYTF	TGTGCCATCAGTGAGTCGGCAGGGTTGGATGGCTACACCTTC
NA	TRBV7-2	TRBD2	TRBJ2-1	CASSSTLAGGGNEQFF	TGTGCCAGCAGCTCCACCCTAGCCGGGGGGGGAAATGAGCAGTTCTTC
few	TRBV3-1/TRBV3-2	NA	TRBJ2-1	CASSQSQGYNEQFF	TGTGCCAGCAGCCAGAGCCAGGGATACAATGAGCAGTTCTTC
NA	TRBV13	NA	TRBJ2-7	CASSLGQSYEQYF	TGTGCCAGCAGCCTAGGACAGTCCTACGAGCAGTACTTC
NA	TRBV11-1	NA	TRBJ1-1	CASSFRAGNTEAFF	TGTGCCAGCAGCTTCCGGGCGGGAAACACTGAAGCTTTCTTT
NA	TRBV11-3	NA	TRBJ2-2	CASSLDRGNTGELFF	TGTGCCAGCAGCTTAGATCGGGGAAACACCGGGGAGCTGTTTTTT
many	TRBV6-5	NA	TRBJ2-7	CASSMTASDPDEQYF	TGTGCCAGCAGTATGACTGCCTCTGACCCGGACGAGCAGTACTTC
NA	TRBV27	NA	TRBJ1-1	CASSFVAGNTEAFF	TGTGCCAGCAGTTTCGTAGCCGGGAACACTGAAGCTTTCTTT
NA	TRBV27	NA	TRBJ2-6	CASSHRFSGANVLTF	TGTGCCAGCAGTCACAGATTCTCTGGGGCCAACGTCCTGACTTTC
NA	TRBV6-1	TRBD2	TRBJ2-7	CASSEVSGTEQYF	TGTGCCAGCAGTGAAGTCAGCGGGACCGAGCAGTACTTC
NA	TRBV19	TRBD1	TRBJ1-2	CASSATGTGRGGYTF	TGTGCCAGTAGTGCGACCGGGACAGGGAGGGGTGGCTACACCTTC
few	TRBV5-8	NA	TRBJ1-1	CASSLAVVQGRENDTEAFF	TGTGCCAGCAGCTTGGCCGTGGTGCAGGGCAGAGAGAACGACACTGAAGCTTTCTTT
NA	TRBV2	NA	TRBJ1-1	CASSGLNTEAFF	TGTGCCAGCAGTGGACTTAACACTGAAGCTTTCTTT
NA	TRBV6-5	NA	TRBJ1-3	CASRMTLTENTIYF	TGTGCCAGCAGGATGACTCTGACCGAGAACACCATATATTTT
once	TRBV24-1	TRBD2	TRBJ2-1	CATSRGGDSNEQFF	TGTGCCACCAGCCGGGGGGGGGATTCCAATGAGCAGTTCTTC
once	TRBV3-1/TRBV3-2	NA	TRBJ2-7	CATSPGGGLWNEQYF	TGTGCCACCAGCCCAGGTGGAGGGCTCTGGAACGAGCAGTACTTC
NA	TRBV2	NA	TRBJ1-6	CASSEQGSSPLHF	TGTGCCAGCAGTGAACAGGGGAGTTCACCCCTCCACTTT
NA	TRBV7-8	TRBD1	TRBJ1-2	CASSLTKGAGGYTF	TGTGCCAGCAGCCTCACTAAGGGGGCGGGTGGCTACACCTTC
NA	TRBV3-1/TRBV3-2	NA	TRBJ2-1	CASSQDPGDDEQFF	TGTGCCAGCAGCCAAGACCCCGGGGATGATGAGCAGTTCTTC
NA	TRBV7-9	NA	TRBJ1-4	CASSSSGASAEKLFF	TGTGCCAGCAGCTCATCGGGAGCTTCGGCTGAAAAACTGTTTTTT
once	TRBV19	TRBD1	TRBJ1-5	CASSEGTGGALGQPQHF	TGTGCCAGTAGTGAAGGGACAGGGGGCGCTTTGGGTCAGCCCCAGCATTTT
NA	TRBV27	TRBD2	TRBJ2-5	CASSWGGGRETQYF	TGTGCCAGCAGTTGGGGCGGGGGGCGGGAGACCCAGTACTTC
NA	TRBV11-2	TRBD2	TRBJ2-3	CASSPRLAVSTDTQYF	TGTGCCAGCAGCCCAAGACTAGCGGTGAGCACAGATACGCAGTATTTT
NA	TRBV7-3	TRBD2	TRBJ2-1	CASSAGGEQFF	TGTGCCAGCAGCGCGGGGGGTGAGCAGTTCTTC
few	TRBV18	NA	TRBJ1-4	CASSLGQTNEKLFF	TGTGCCAGCTCACTTGGACAGACTAATGAAAAACTGTTTTTT
NA	TRBV7-2	NA	TRBJ2-3	CASSYSGTDTQYF	TGTGCCAGCAGCTATAGCGGCACAGATACGCAGTATTTT
NA	TRBV6-5	NA	TRBJ2-7	CASSYISMRRNEQYF	TGTGCCAGCAGTTACATCTCCATGCGCCGAAACGAGCAGTACTTC
once	TRBV10-3	TRBD1	TRBJ1-2	CAISESWDSNNYGYTF	TGTGCCATCAGTGAGTCCTGGGACAGCAATAACTATGGCTACACCTTC
NA	TRBV7-2	TRBD2	TRBJ2-5	CASSPKAGGQETQYF	TGTGCCAGCAGCCCTAAAGCGGGAGGCCAAGAGACCCAGTACTTC
NA	TRBV19	TRBD1	TRBJ1-5	CASSPRGGNQPQHF	TGTGCCAGTAGCCCCAGGGGGGGCAATCAGCCCCAGCATTTT